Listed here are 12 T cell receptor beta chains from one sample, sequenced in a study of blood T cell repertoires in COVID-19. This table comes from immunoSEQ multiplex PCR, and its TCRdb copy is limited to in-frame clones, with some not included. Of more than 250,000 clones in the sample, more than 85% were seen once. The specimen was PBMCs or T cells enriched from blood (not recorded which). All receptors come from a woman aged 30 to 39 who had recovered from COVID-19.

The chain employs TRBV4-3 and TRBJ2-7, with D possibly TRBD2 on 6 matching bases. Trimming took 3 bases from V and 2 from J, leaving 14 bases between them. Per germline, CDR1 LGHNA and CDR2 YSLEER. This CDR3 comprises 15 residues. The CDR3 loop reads CASSQAGGGTYEQYF. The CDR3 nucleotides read TGCGCCAGCAGCCAGGCTGGTGGAGGGACCTACGAGCAGTACTTC.

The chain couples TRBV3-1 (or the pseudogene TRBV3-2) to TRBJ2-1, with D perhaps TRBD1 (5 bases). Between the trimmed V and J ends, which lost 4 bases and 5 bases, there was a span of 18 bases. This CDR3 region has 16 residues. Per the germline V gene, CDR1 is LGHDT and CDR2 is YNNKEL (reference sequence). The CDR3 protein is CASSPPRKGFDNEQFF. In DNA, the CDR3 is TGTGCCAGCAGCCCTCCAAGAAAGGGGTTCGACAATGAGCAGTTCTTC.

The CDR3 sequence is CASSLLAGAYNEQFF. The DNA for the CDR3 is TGTGCCAGCAGCTTGCTAGCGGGGGCCTACAATGAGCAGTTCTTC. The chain recombines TRBV5-5 with TRBJ2-1, with 10 positions matching TRBD2. Germline lookup yields CDR1 SGHKS and CDR2 YYEKEE (reference sequence). V was clipped by 1 base and J by 2 bases; unmatched bases: 0. The CDR3 has 15 amino acids.

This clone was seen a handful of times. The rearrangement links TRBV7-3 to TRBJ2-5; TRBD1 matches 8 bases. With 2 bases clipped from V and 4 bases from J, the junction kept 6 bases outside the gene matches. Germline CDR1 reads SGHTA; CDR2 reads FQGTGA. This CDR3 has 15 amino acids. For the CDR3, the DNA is TGTGCCAGCAGCTTATCGACAGGGGCCCGAGAGACCCAGTACTTC. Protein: CASSLSTGARETQYF.

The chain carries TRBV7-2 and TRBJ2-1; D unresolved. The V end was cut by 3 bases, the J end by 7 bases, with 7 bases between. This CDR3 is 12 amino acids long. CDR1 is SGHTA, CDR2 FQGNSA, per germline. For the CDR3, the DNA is TGTGCCAGCAGCTTTCAACGGAATGAGCAGTTCTTC. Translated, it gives CASSFQRNEQFF.

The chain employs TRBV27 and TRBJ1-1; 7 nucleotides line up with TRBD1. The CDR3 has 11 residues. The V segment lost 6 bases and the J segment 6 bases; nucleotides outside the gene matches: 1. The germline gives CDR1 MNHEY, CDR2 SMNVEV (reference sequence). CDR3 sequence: CASRRGPEAFF. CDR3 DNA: TGTGCCAGCAGGAGGGGGCCTGAAGCTTTCTTT.

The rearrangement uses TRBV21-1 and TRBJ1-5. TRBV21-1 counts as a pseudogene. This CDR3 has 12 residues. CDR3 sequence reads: CARRRGNQPQHF. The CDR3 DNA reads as TGTGCCCGACGACGGGGCAATCAGCCCCAGCATTTT.

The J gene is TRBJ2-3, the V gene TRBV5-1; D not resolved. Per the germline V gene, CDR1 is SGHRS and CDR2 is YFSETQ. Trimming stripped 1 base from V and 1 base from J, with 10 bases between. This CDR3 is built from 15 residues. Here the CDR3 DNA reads TGCGCCAGCAGCTTGTTTACCTACGGCACAGATACGCAGTATTTT. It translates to CASSLFTYGTDTQYF.

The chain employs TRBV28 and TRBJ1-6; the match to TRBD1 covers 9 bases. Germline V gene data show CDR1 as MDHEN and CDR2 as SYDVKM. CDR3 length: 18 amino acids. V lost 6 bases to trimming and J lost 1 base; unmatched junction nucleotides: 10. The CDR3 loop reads CASSQITGGESYNSPLHF. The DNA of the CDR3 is TGTGCCAGCAGCCAAATCACAGGGGGCGAGTCCTATAATTCACCCCTCCACTTT.

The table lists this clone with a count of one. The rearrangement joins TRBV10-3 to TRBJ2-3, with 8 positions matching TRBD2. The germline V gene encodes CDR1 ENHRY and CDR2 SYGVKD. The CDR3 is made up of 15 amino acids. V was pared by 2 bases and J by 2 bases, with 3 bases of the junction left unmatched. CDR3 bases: TGTGCCATCAGTGAGGATAGCGGGGTCACAGATACGCAGTATTTT. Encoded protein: CAISEDSGVTDTQYF.

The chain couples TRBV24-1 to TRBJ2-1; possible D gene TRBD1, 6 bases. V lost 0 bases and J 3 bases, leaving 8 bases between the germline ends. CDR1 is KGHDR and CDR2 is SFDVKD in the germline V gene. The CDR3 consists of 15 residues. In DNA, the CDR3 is TGTGCCACCAGTGATTTGCAGGGACACTACAATGAGCAGTTCTTC. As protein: CATSDLQGHYNEQFF.

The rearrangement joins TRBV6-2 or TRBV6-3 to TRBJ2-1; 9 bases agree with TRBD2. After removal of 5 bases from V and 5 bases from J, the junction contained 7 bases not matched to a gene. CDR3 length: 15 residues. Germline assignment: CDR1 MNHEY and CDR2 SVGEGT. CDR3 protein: CASSTGLARNNEQFF. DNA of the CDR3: TGTGCCAGCAGTACTGGACTAGCGCGAAACAATGAGCAGTTCTTC.